This TCR beta chain was retrieved from a study of blood T cell repertoires in COVID-19. Turning to the study itself: Samples came from the United States, Italy and Spain, spanning acute and convalescent COVID-19. Sources were T cells, B-cell-depleted T cells, or PBMCs; the material itself was cDNA or gDNA.

Per the study methods: Reference gene primer amplification gave nucleated cell count estimates. Repertoires were generated with immunoSEQ multiplex PCR, while TCRdb's copy carries only in-frame clones and drops some. That table supplies the V and J calls and clone size; D and trimming were determined from the DNA. The repertoire holds 70,000 to 80,000 clones, with roughly three quarters as singletons. The CDR3 runs 14 residues. Germline CDR1 is MGHRA and CDR2 is YSYEKL. V was shortened by 1 base and J by 7 bases, with 8 bases between the two germline ends. The chain combines TRBV4-1 with TRBJ1-6; tentative D call: TRBD1 (6 bases). The receptor comes from a human donor in a cohort sampled during active COVID-19. Source material: peripheral blood. The CDR3 DNA reads as TGCGCCAGCAGCCAAGGTGACAGGAATTCACCCCTCCACTTT. As protein: CASSQGDRNSPLHF.